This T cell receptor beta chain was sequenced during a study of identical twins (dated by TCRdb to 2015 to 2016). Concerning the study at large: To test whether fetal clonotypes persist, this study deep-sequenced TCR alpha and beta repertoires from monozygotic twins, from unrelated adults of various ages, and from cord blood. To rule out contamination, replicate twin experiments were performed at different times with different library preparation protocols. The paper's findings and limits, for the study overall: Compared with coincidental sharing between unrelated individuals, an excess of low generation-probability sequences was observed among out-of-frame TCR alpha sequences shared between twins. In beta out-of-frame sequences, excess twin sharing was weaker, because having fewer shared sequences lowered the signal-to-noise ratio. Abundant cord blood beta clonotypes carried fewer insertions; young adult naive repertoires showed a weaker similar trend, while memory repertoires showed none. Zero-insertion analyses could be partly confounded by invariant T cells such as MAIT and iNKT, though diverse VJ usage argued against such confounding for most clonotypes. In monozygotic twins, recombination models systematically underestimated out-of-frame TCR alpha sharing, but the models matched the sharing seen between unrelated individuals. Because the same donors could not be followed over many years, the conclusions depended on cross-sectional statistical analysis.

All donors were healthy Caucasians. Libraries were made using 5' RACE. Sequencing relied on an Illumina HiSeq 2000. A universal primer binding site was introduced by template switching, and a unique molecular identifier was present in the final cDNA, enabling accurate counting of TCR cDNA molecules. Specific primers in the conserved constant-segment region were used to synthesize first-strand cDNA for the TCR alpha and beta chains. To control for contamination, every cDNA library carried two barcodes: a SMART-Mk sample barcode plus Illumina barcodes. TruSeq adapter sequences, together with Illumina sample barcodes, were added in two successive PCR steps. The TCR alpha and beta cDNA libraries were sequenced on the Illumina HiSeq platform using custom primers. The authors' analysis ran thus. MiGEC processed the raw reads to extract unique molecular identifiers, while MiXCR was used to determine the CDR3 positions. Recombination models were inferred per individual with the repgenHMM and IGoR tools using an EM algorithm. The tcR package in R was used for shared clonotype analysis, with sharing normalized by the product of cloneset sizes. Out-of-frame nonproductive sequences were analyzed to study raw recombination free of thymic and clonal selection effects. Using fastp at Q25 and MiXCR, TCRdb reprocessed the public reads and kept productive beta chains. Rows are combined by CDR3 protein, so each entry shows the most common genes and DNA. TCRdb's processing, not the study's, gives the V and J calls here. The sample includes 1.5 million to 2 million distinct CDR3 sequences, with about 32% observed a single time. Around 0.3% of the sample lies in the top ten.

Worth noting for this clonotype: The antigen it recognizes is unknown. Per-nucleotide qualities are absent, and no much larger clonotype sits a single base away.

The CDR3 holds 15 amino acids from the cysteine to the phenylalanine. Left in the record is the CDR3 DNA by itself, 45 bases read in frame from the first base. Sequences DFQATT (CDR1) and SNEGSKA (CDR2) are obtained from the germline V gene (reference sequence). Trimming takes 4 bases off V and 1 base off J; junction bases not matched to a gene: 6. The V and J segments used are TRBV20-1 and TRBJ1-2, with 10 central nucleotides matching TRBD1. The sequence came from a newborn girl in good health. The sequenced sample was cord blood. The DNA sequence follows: TGCAGTGCTACCACCCGGACAGGGGGTAACTATGGCTACACCTTC. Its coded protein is CSATTRTGGNYGYTF.